The 20 T cell receptor beta chains listed next were all sequenced from one sample in a study of blood T cell repertoires in COVID-19. Data came from immunoSEQ multiplex PCR; TCRdb stores just in-frame clones and leaves some out. The sample consists of approximately 410,000 clones, roughly 90% of them appearing once. Sequences were obtained from peripheral blood. The source is a woman aged 25-40 years with active or convalescent COVID-19.

The rearrangement uses TRBV4-1 and TRBJ2-5; TRBD2 aligns across 12 bases. Germline lookup yields CDR1 MGHRA and CDR2 YSYEKL. This CDR3 is built from 18 residues. J gave up 4 bases and V 0 bases, and 9 bases lay outside the gene matches. CDR3 sequence: CASSQEVTSGGRGETQYF. The CDR3 DNA is TGCGCCAGCAGCCAAGAGGTGACTAGCGGGGGCCGGGGAGAGACCCAGTACTTC.

V and J are TRBV5-8 and TRBJ1-2, with D unclear. Germline V CDR1 and CDR2: SGHTS, YDEGEE. The CDR3 is 14 amino acids. Deletions cut 0 bases from V and 4 bases from J, with 10 bases between. The DNA for the CDR3 is TGTGCCAGCAGCTTGGTGCCAGGTAGCTATGGCTACACCTTC. This sequence encodes CASSLVPGSYGYTF.

The J gene is TRBJ1-2, the V gene TRBV19; no clear D gene. CDR1 LNHDA and CDR2 SQIVND come from the germline V gene (reference sequence). V was shortened by 5 bases and J by 2 bases, with 9 bases between the two germline ends. The CDR3 runs to 13 residues. The CDR3 DNA sequence: TGTGCCAGTAGTTTACTGATAAACTATGGCTACACCTTC. This encodes CASSLLINYGYTF. The complete variable domain, with remaining parts taken from reference TRBV19 and TRBJ1-2, reads DGGITQSPKYLFRKEGQNVTLSCEQNLNHDAMYWYRQDPGQGLRLIYYSQIVNDFQKGDIAEGYSVSREKKESFPLTVTSAQKNPTAFYLCASSLLINYGYTFGSGTRLTVV.

The chain uses TRBV19 and TRBJ2-2; D not certain. The CDR3 length is 13 residues. V was clipped by 4 bases and J by 3 bases, with 6 bases between them. From germline, CDR1 is LNHDA and CDR2 SQIVND (reference sequence). The CDR3 here is CASSTQDTGELFF. The CDR3 coding sequence is TGTGCCAGTAGTACCCAGGACACCGGGGAGCTGTTTTTT.

The chain combines TRBV2 with TRBJ1-1, with 8 bases matching TRBD1. Trimming took 7 bases from V and 10 from J; bases not matched to a gene: 11. This CDR3 is 13 amino acids long. Per the germline V gene, CDR1 is SNHLY and CDR2 is FYNNEI. This CDR3 is CASNPRGRGGAFF. The CDR3 DNA reads TGTGCCAGCAACCCCAGGGGGCGAGGGGGAGCTTTCTTT.

This chain uses TRBV18 with TRBJ1-1, with a possible D match to TRBD1 (6 bases). The germline gives CDR1 KGHSH, CDR2 LQKENI. The CDR3 spans 12 residues. V shed 6 bases and J shed 4 bases, with 9 bases lying between them. Here the CDR3 reads CASSLTGTEAFF. Here the CDR3 DNA reads TGTGCCAGCTCCCTGACAGGCACTGAAGCTTTCTTT.

Concerning this clone: This CDR3 is also generated by other DNA sequences in the sample. The V and J genes are TRBV4-1 and TRBJ1-1, with unresolved D. Looked up from germline, CDR1 is MGHRA and CDR2 is YSYEKL. Trimming cost V 1 base and J 1 base, with 7 bases left between them. The CDR3 sequence is 14 residues long. This chain's CDR3 is CASSQGRGNTEAFF. The CDR3 DNA reads TGCGCCAGCAGCCAAGGTCGGGGGAACACTGAAGCTTTCTTT.

This rearrangement joins TRBV13 to TRBJ1-2, with D possibly TRBD1 on 6 matching bases. Trimming shortened V by 5 bases and J by 2 bases, and 12 bases separated the two germline ends. Looked up from germline, CDR1 is PRHDT and CDR2 is FYEKMQ (reference sequence). This CDR3 comprises 14 residues. CDR3 region: CASSPGDNNYGYTF. The CDR3 DNA sequence: TGTGCCAGCAGCCCCGGGGACAACAACTATGGCTACACCTTC. The full variable domain, completed using reference TRBV13 and TRBJ1-2, is AAGVIQSPRHLIKEKRETATLKCYPIPRHDTVYWYQQGPGQDPQFLISFYEKMQSDKGSIPDRFSAQQFSDYHSELNMSSLELGDSALYFCASSPGDNNYGYTFGSGTRLTVV.

The chain has TRBV19 and TRBJ1-1; D is ambiguous. Germline loops: CDR1 LNHDA, CDR2 SQIVND (reference sequence). V lost 3 bases and J lost 0, with 8 bases in between. This CDR3 comprises 14 residues. The CDR3 protein is CASSIEGMNTEAFF. The CDR3 nucleotides read TGTGCCAGTAGTATCGAGGGTATGAACACTGAAGCTTTCTTT. Full variable domain (remainder filled in from reference TRBV19 and TRBJ1-1): DGGITQSPKYLFRKEGQNVTLSCEQNLNHDAMYWYRQDPGQGLRLIYYSQIVNDFQKGDIAEGYSVSREKKESFPLTVTSAQKNPTAFYLCASSIEGMNTEAFFGQGTRLTVV.

This clone showed up just once. CDR3 loop: CASRGRGGQPQHF. The DNA for the CDR3 is TGTGCCAGCCGGGGCAGGGGCGGCCAGCCCCAGCATTTT. This chain uses TRBV27 with TRBJ1-5; TRBD1 is a possible D gene (6 bases). CDR1 MNHEY and CDR2 SMNVEV come from the germline V gene (reference sequence). Trimming took 8 bases from V and 7 from J, leaving 15 bases between them. The CDR3 length is 13 residues.

The chain employs TRBV6-6 and TRBJ2-7; 7 bases line up with TRBD1. The CDR3 extends over 13 amino acids. Looked up from germline, CDR1 is MNHNY and CDR2 is SVGAGI (reference sequence). V was clipped by 6 bases and J by 5 bases; unmatched bases: 7. DNA of the CDR3: TGTGCCAGCAGAGAGACAGGGTCTAACGAGCAGTACTTC. It encodes CASRETGSNEQYF.

J is TRBJ1-2 and V is TRBV2; possible D gene TRBD1, 5 bases. The CDR3 sequence is 15 residues long. V was cut by 2 bases and J by 4 bases, with 14 bases left in between. Per the germline V gene, CDR1 is SNHLY and CDR2 is FYNNEI. CDR3 sequence: CASSEILVGPYGYTF. The CDR3 DNA reads TGTGCCAGCAGTGAAATCTTGGTGGGGCCCTATGGCTACACCTTC.

The chain recombines TRBV6-5 with TRBJ1-1; D is possibly TRBD1 (6 bases). V shed 5 bases and J shed 4 bases, with 17 bases lying between them. The CDR3 sequence is 15 residues long. Germline-derived CDR1 and CDR2 are MNHEY and SVGAGI. In DNA form, the CDR3 reads TGTGCCAGCAGTCGCAGGGGTGGGACGGGCACTGAAGCTTTCTTT. It yields the protein CASSRRGGTGTEAFF.

The chain employs TRBV6-6 and TRBJ1-1, with D perhaps matching TRBD1 (5 bases). V shed 4 bases and J shed 6 bases, with 12 bases lying between them. Germline CDR1 and CDR2: MNHNY and SVGAGI (reference sequence). The CDR3 length is 13 residues. The CDR3 loop reads CASSSQGFAEAFF. DNA for the CDR3: TGTGCCAGCAGTTCTCAGGGTTTCGCTGAAGCTTTCTTT.

This sequence joins TRBV7-2 and TRBJ1-2; D is unclear. Germline lookup yields CDR1 SGHTA and CDR2 FQGNSA. The CDR3 loop spans 17 amino acids. V was cut by 0 bases and J by 2 bases, with 16 bases left in between. CDR3 loop: CASSLAQTVGGNYGYTF. The DNA for the CDR3 is TGTGCCAGCAGCTTAGCGCAAACAGTCGGAGGGAACTATGGCTACACCTTC.

The chain employs TRBV4-1 and TRBJ1-4, with a possible D match to TRBD1 (5 bases). Between the trimmed V and J ends, which lost 1 base and 4 bases, there was a span of 13 bases. Per germline, CDR1 MGHRA and CDR2 YSYEKL. The CDR3 covers 16 residues. CDR3 amino acids: CASSQGVGLFNEKLFF. CDR3 nucleotide sequence: TGCGCCAGCAGCCAAGGGGTGGGGCTCTTTAATGAAAAACTGTTTTTT.

In this sample, this clone turned up a few times. The chain joins TRBV4-2 to TRBJ2-7; 8 nucleotides line up with TRBD2. This CDR3 region has 16 residues. V lost 0 bases, J lost 5 bases, and 9 bases stayed unmatched. Per the germline V gene, CDR1 is LGHNA and CDR2 is YNFKEQ. Here the CDR3 DNA reads TGTGCCAGCAGCCAAGAAAGGGGAAGCGGGAGAGACGAGCAGTACTTC. Its translation is CASSQERGSGRDEQYF.

V gene TRBV7-2 combines with J gene TRBJ2-7, with TRBD2 identical over 9 bases. CDR1 and CDR2 (germline): SGHTA, FQGNSA. The CDR3 runs 15 residues. J gave up 0 bases and V 5 bases, and 5 bases lay outside the gene matches. CDR3 DNA sequence: TGTGCCAGCAGCGCAGGACTAGCGACCTCCTACGAGCAGTACTTC. This translates into CASSAGLATSYEQYF.

The V gene is TRBV27, the J gene TRBJ1-5; tentatively, D is TRBD1 (6 bases). The CDR3 loop spans 16 amino acids. Trimming left V 5 bases short and J 0 bases short, with 14 bases between. Germline V gives CDR1 MNHEY, CDR2 SMNVEV (reference sequence). CDR3 coding DNA: TGTGCCAGCAGTCGGGGACAACCCAGTAGCAATCAGCCCCAGCATTTT. Amino acids: CASSRGQPSSNQPQHF.

The DNA of the CDR3 is TGTGCCAGCAGCTTGTGGGACTTTTTGAGCTCTAACTATGGCTACACCTTC. Its translation: CASSLWDFLSSNYGYTF. The V call is TRBV5-6, the J call TRBJ1-2; tentatively, D is TRBD1 (5 bases). This CDR3 is built from 17 residues. The V and J ends lost 1 base and 0 bases respectively, with 16 bases between them. From germline, CDR1 is SGHDT and CDR2 YYEEEE.